The T cell receptor (beta chain) described here comes from a study of blood T cells in healthy people across ages. General study findings and limits: Donors of long life had a larger count of naive CD4+ cells and greater diversity than aged donors. In the absence of known donor CMV status, changes in expanded clonotypes were possibly confounded.

This clonotype was picked up many times. The antigen is undetermined. With a J-beta primer mix and a sample-barcoded 5' primer, a second PCR ran about 7 to 12 cycles. TCRdb re-derived calls from the 5' RACE reads in MiXCR, one entry per CDR3 protein. Of some 640,000 distinct CDR3 sequences listed, 49% are singletons. Germline V CDR1 and CDR2: DFQATT, SNEGSKA (reference sequence). The CDR3 runs 13 residues. With 5 bases removed from V and 9 bases from J, the gap between germline ends came to 17 bases. The sequencing sample was made of blood. The TCR was taken from a woman aged 55-69 years in good health. The chain is built from TRBV20-1 and TRBJ2-1; D gene unclear. CDR3 nucleotide sequence: TGCAGTGCTCTCCGGATAGGTTTGGGTGAGCAGTTCTTC. Translation gives CSALRIGLGEQFF.